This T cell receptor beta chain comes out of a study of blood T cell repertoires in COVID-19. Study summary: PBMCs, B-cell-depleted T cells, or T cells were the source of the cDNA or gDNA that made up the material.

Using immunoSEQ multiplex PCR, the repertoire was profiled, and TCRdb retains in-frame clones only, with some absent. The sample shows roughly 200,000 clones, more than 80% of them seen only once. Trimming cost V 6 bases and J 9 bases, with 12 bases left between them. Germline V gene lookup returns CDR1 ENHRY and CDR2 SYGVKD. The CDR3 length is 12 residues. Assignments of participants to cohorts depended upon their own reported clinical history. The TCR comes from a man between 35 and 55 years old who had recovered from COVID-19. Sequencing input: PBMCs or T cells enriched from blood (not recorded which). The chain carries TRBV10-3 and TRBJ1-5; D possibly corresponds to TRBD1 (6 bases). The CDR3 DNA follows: TGTGCCATCAGGGACAGCCAGGGGCCCCAGCATTTT. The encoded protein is CAIRDSQGPQHF.